The 20 T cell receptor beta chains below were found in one sample sequenced in a study of blood T cells in healthy people across ages. PCR was performed a second time for roughly 7 to 12 cycles using a sample-barcoded 5' primer and a J-beta primer mix. Each CDR3 protein gets one entry after TCRdb re-called the 5' RACE reads with MiXCR. This repertoire shows hundreds of thousands of distinct CDR3 sequences, 35% to 50% found once; its top ten account for less than 20%. What was sequenced was blood. All receptors derive from an older man in good health.

In this sample, this clonotype turned up a few times. V usage is TRBV12-3 or TRBV12-4 and J usage is TRBJ2-1; 9 bases agree with TRBD2. This CDR3 is built from 17 residues. Trimming at V came to 5 bases and at J to 1 base, leaving 9 bases not matched to a gene. CDR3 nucleotide sequence: TGTGCCAGCAGTATAACTCTAGCGGGATTTTCCTACAATGAGCAGTTCTTC. It yields the protein CASSITLAGFSYNEQFF.

This clonotype was detected only once. The chain employs TRBV20-1 and TRBJ2-1, with TRBD2 matching over 14 bases. In germline, CDR1 is DFQATT, CDR2 SNEGSKA (reference sequence). The CDR3 runs 14 residues. The V gene end was trimmed by 6 bases and the J gene end by 9 bases; junction bases not matched to a gene: 7. CDR3 sequence (DNA): TGCAGTGCACCGACTAGCGGGAGGGGGTGTGAGCAGTTCTTC. This gives the protein CSAPTSGRGCEQFF.

Only a few counts were recorded for this clonotype. V and J are TRBV6-4 and TRBJ2-1, with 10 bases lining up with TRBD2. The CDR3 runs to 14 residues. Germline V gene sequence: CDR1 MRHNA, CDR2 SNTAGT. The J segment lost 7 bases and the V segment lost 6 bases, leaving 6 bases of the junction unmatched. CDR3 residues: CASRDWTSGNEQFF. CDR3 in DNA: TGTGCCAGCAGAGATTGGACTAGCGGTAATGAGCAGTTCTTC.

A remark on this clonotype: This clone may be a read error of a much larger clone one base away. The chain couples TRBV12-3 or TRBV12-4 to TRBJ2-7; TRBD2 matches at 8 bases. The CDR3 has 15 residues. The ends lost 0 bases at V and 7 bases at J; junction bases unmatched: 8. Written as DNA, the CDR3 is TGTGCCAGCAGTTTAGCCACTAGCGGAAACAATGAGCAGTACTTC. Protein: CASSLATSGNNEQYF.

This clonotype was counted only a few times. This rearrangement joins TRBV27 to TRBJ2-5; 8 bases fit TRBD1. This CDR3 contains 15 residues. V was clipped by 5 bases and J by 4 bases; unmatched bases: 9. The V gene's germline CDR1 is MNHEY and CDR2 SMNVEV (reference sequence). The CDR3 loop reads CASSGRQGRRETQYF. The CDR3 DNA is TGTGCCAGCAGTGGACGACAGGGGCGTAGAGAGACCCAGTACTTC.

The rearrangement uses TRBV28 and TRBJ1-5, with 7 bases that match TRBD1. Germline V gene sequence: CDR1 MDHEN, CDR2 SYDVKM. This CDR3 contains 15 residues. The junction had 8 bases not matched to a gene; V was cut back by 6 bases and J by 3 bases. Here the CDR3 DNA reads TGTGCCAGCAGAATACCGGGACAGAACAATCAGCCCCAGCATTTT. It specifies CASRIPGQNNQPQHF.

The chain carries TRBV20-1 and TRBJ2-3; 11 bases fit TRBD2. Germline CDR1 and CDR2: DFQATT and SNEGSKA (reference sequence). The ends lost 4 bases at V and 1 base at J; junction bases unmatched: 7. This CDR3 is 16 amino acids long. In DNA form, the CDR3 reads TGCAGTGCTACAAGACTAGCGGGGCGAGGCACAGATACGCAGTATTTT. Protein product: CSATRLAGRGTDTQYF.

The table lists this clonotype with many counts. CDR3 region: CASSLLAGRQETQYF. CDR3 bases: TGTGCCAGCAGCTTATTGGCGGGCCGCCAAGAGACCCAGTACTTC. V and J are TRBV7-3 and TRBJ2-5; TRBD2 is a possible D gene (5 bases). Germline CDR1 reads SGHTA; CDR2 reads FQGTGA. There are 15 residues in the CDR3. The V end was cut by 2 bases, the J end by 1 base, with 11 bases between.

Remarks on this clonotype: A much more abundant neighbour one base away suggests this may be a read error. The chain links TRBV6-6 to TRBJ2-1; D is unclear. The V gene lost 4 bases and the J gene lost 5 bases, with 18 bases spanning the gap. This CDR3 comprises 16 residues. The germline V gene encodes CDR1 MNHNY and CDR2 SVGAGI (reference sequence). DNA for the CDR3: TGTGCCAGCAGTTGCGGTCAGACAATAGGAAACAATGAGCAGTTCTTC. It translates to CASSCGQTIGNNEQFF.

The CDR3 region has the DNA TGTGCCAGCAGCTCCAGCGGTGGGGCGGCTTTTGGGGGTGAGCAGTACTTC. Translated: CASSSSGGAAFGGEQYF. V gene TRBV7-8 combines with J gene TRBJ2-5; D could derive from TRBD1 or TRBD2 (5 bases each). The CDR3 sequence is 17 residues long. CDR1 and CDR2 from the germline V gene are SGHVS and FQNEAQ. Trimming removed 4 bases at V and 11 bases at J, with 29 bases between.

This clonotype was observed a handful of times. The V and J genes are TRBV7-2 and TRBJ2-1; D is uncertain. Germline assignment: CDR1 SGHTA and CDR2 FQGNSA. Trimming took 3 bases from V and 5 from J, leaving 5 bases between them. The CDR3 is 12 residues long. The CDR3 here is CASSFVNNEQFF. CDR3 nucleotides: TGTGCCAGCAGCTTCGTCAACAATGAGCAGTTCTTC.

CDR3: CASSRYGQGAGETQYF. DNA of the CDR3: TGTGCCAGCAGTAGATACGGACAGGGCGCGGGGGAGACCCAGTACTTC. The chain has TRBV2 and TRBJ2-7; 8 bases align to TRBD1. The J call may be faulty, since TRBJ2-5 better matches the DNA end. Germline-derived CDR1 and CDR2 are SNHLY and FYNNEI. The CDR3 is 16 amino acids.

V gene TRBV7-2 combines with J gene TRBJ2-6; D possibly uses TRBD1 or TRBD2 (5 bases each). This CDR3 has 13 amino acids. With 8 bases removed from V and 0 bases from J, the gap between germline ends came to 5 bases. The germline V gene encodes CDR1 SGHTA and CDR2 FQGNSA. CDR3 sequence reads: CASGGSGANVLTF. CDR3 sequence (DNA): TGTGCCAGCGGGGGCTCTGGGGCCAACGTCCTGACTTTC.

The rearrangement uses TRBV28 and TRBJ2-5; TRBD2 matches 7 bases. V trimming: 5 bases; J trimming: 4 bases; junction bases outside the gene matches: 7. Looked up from germline, CDR1 is MDHEN and CDR2 is SYDVKM. The CDR3 totals 14 residues. CDR3 residues: CASSPAGVRETQYF. The CDR3 DNA is TGTGCCAGCAGTCCCGCGGGGGTACGAGAGACCCAGTACTTC.

In its sample, this clonotype was seen a few times. The V call is TRBV5-1, the J call TRBJ2-1; D possibly uses TRBD1 or TRBD2 (5 bases each). There are 17 residues in the CDR3. Germline CDR1 reads SGHRS; CDR2 reads YFSETQ. V lost 1 base and J 0 bases, leaving 14 bases between the germline ends. The CDR3 loop is CASSLIVRGSSYNEQFF. In nucleotides, the CDR3 is TGCGCCAGCAGCTTGATAGTTCGGGGCAGCTCCTACAATGAGCAGTTCTTC. The complete variable domain, with remaining parts taken from reference TRBV5-1 and TRBJ2-1, reads KAGVTQTPRYLIKTRGQQVTLSCSPISGHRSVSWYQQTPGQGLQFLFEYFSETQRNKGNFPGRFSGRQFSNSRSEMNVSTLELGDSALYLCASSLIVRGSSYNEQFFGPGTRLTVL.

On this clonotype itself: A single base separates this from a much larger clone, so it may be a read error. The chain has TRBV7-9 and TRBJ2-1; 10 bases agree with TRBD2. In germline, CDR1 is SEHNR, CDR2 FQNEAQ (reference sequence). CDR3 size: 13 residues. Germline trimming cut 3 bases from V and 10 bases from J; bases unmatched to any gene: 3. The CDR3 region has the DNA TGTGCCAGCAGCTTTAGCGGGAGGTACGAGCAGTTCTTC. Translating gives CASSFSGRYEQFF.

The rearrangement links TRBV6-2 or TRBV6-3 to TRBJ2-1; TRBD2 aligns across 7 bases. Germline CDR1 reads MNHEY; CDR2 reads SVGEGT. The CDR3 length is 14 residues. V shed 7 bases, J shed 3 bases, and the junction held 6 bases outside the gene matches. The CDR3 DNA sequence: TGTGCCAGCATGGTTCGCGGGGGCTACAATGAGCAGTTCTTC. It is translated as CASMVRGGYNEQFF.

Only one count was recorded for this clonotype. The chain carries TRBV6-4 and TRBJ1-2, with D possibly TRBD1 on 5 matching bases. CDR1 is MRHNA and CDR2 is SNTAGT in the germline V gene. The CDR3 loop spans 12 amino acids. With 3 bases removed from V and 8 bases from J, the gap between germline ends came to 10 bases. The CDR3 nucleotides are TGTGCCAGCAGTGAAGATGGGGACGGCTACACCTTC. Protein product: CASSEDGDGYTF.

The V gene is TRBV2, the J gene TRBJ1-5; possibly TRBD1 for D (5 bases). Germline CDR1 reads SNHLY; CDR2 reads FYNNEI. This CDR3 spans 16 amino acids. The germline V and J ends were trimmed by 7 bases and 3 bases, with 19 bases remaining between them. The CDR3 region has the DNA TGTGCCAGCACGACAAGGGGCGAGGGGATCAATCAGCCCCAGCATTTT. Translation: CASTTRGEGINQPQHF.

This rearrangement joins TRBV12-3 or TRBV12-4 to TRBJ2-1, with TRBD2 identical over 7 bases. This CDR3 spans 17 amino acids. Trimming cost V 5 bases and J 7 bases; bases outside gene matches: 17. The CDR3 sequence is CASSPMWRGSKLNEQFF. CDR3 nucleotides: TGTGCCAGCAGTCCGATGTGGCGCGGGAGTAAATTGAATGAGCAGTTCTTC.